This T cell receptor (beta chain) originates from a study of OX40 agonist ivuxolimab in advanced cancers. About the study: Ivuxolimab, an agonist antibody against OX40 (CD134), was given to patients. Study results and limitations: Averaged across samples, CD8+ T cells carried more expanded clones than CD4+ did.

CDR3 length: 15 amino acids. CDR1 and CDR2 from the germline V gene are WNHNN and SYGVQD (reference sequence). J was trimmed by 5 bases and V by 4 bases; bases with no gene match: 8. Comments on this clone: Its antigen remains unidentified.

Assay: immunoSEQ multiplex PCR; the TCRdb copy retains only in-frame clones and omits some. The sample yields 77,000 or so clones, about 85% seen once. The sequence came from an adult with an advanced solid tumor such as melanoma, head and neck, liver or kidney cancer. V usage is TRBV10-1 and J usage is TRBJ2-5, with TRBD2 matching 9 bases. This specimen consisted of CD4+ or CD8+ T cells sorted from blood, obtained in a trial of the OX40 agonist ivuxolimab. Here the CDR3 reads CASSALAGSDETQYF. For the CDR3, the DNA is TGCGCCAGCAGTGCGCTAGCGGGGTCCGATGAGACCCAGTACTTC.